The rows below give T cell receptor beta chains drawn from one sample of a study of sequential checkpoint blockade in melanoma. The method was immunoSEQ multiplex PCR; TCRdb's version includes in-frame clones alone and lacks a portion of them. The table has 25,000 to 35,000 clones, about 83% seen once. Specimen: CD8+ T cells sorted from blood (inferred from file names), collected from a patient given nivolumab and ipilimumab in sequence. The origin of the receptors is a human donor with melanoma. Both conserved end residues are part of each CDR3. Each record gives: J gene, V gene, clone size, D gene, CDR3 DNA, CDR3 protein. A D gene is named only where the DNA matches it firmly. Not every row has a clone size; where given, it reads once, few, many or a size class.

J gene: TRBJ1-1
V gene: TRBV29-1
clone size: -
D gene: -
CDR3 DNA: TGCAGCGTTGAAAGGGGCCCCACTGAAGCTTTCTTT
CDR3 protein: CSVERGPTEAFF

J gene: TRBJ1-2
V gene: TRBV6-1
clone size: -
D gene: TRBD1
CDR3 DNA: TGTGCCAGCAGTGAAGGGACAGGGGCGGACTATGGCTACACCTTC
CDR3 protein: CASSEGTGADYGYTF

J gene: TRBJ1-3
V gene: TRBV4-3
clone size: few
D gene: -
CDR3 DNA: TGCGCCAGCAGCCAAGATCGCAGGGGTGGAAACACCATATATTTT
CDR3 protein: CASSQDRRGGNTIYF

J gene: TRBJ1-1
V gene: TRBV4-3
clone size: -
D gene: -
CDR3 DNA: TGCGCCAGCAGCCAGGAGGCCGGGCCGTTGACTTTCTTT
CDR3 protein: CASSQEAGPLTFF

J gene: TRBJ2-3
V gene: TRBV5-4
clone size: -
D gene: TRBD2
CDR3 DNA: TGTGCCAGCAGCTTGGGTAGCGGGGGGGGCACAGGTACGCAGTATTTT
CDR3 protein: CASSLGSGGGTGTQYF

J gene: TRBJ1-2
V gene: TRBV5-8
clone size: -
D gene: -
CDR3 DNA: TGTGCCAGCAGCTTGGGAGGGCAGTCCTATGGCTACACCTTC
CDR3 protein: CASSLGGQSYGYTF

J gene: TRBJ2-1
V gene: TRBV5-8
clone size: once
D gene: TRBD2
CDR3 DNA: TGTGCCAGCAGCTTGGAGCGGGAGTTCAACAATGAGCAGTTCTTC
CDR3 protein: CASSLEREFNNEQFF

J gene: TRBJ2-4
V gene: TRBV9
clone size: -
D gene: TRBD1
CDR3 DNA: TGTGCCAGCAGCGTTGGACAGGGATTGGGAAACATTCAGTACTTC
CDR3 protein: CASSVGQGLGNIQYF

J gene: TRBJ2-1
V gene: TRBV19
clone size: -
D gene: TRBD1
CDR3 DNA: TGTGCCAGTAGTGTCGGGACAGTATACAATGAGCAGTTCTTC
CDR3 protein: CASSVGTVYNEQFF

J gene: TRBJ1-4
V gene: TRBV4-1
clone size: once
D gene: -
CDR3 DNA: TGCGCCAGCAGGCAAGCAGGCGACGAAAAACTGTTTTTT
CDR3 protein: CASRQAGDEKLFF

J gene: TRBJ2-2
V gene: TRBV7-3
clone size: -
D gene: -
CDR3 DNA: TGTGCCAGCAGCCCCCGGACCGGGGAGCTGTTTTTT
CDR3 protein: CASSPRTGELFF

J gene: TRBJ1-2
V gene: TRBV4-3
clone size: -
D gene: TRBD1
CDR3 DNA: TGCGCCAGCAGCCAAGACGGGACAGGGGCACCTAACTATGGCTACACCTTC
CDR3 protein: CASSQDGTGAPNYGYTF

J gene: TRBJ1-2
V gene: TRBV9
clone size: -
D gene: -
CDR3 DNA: TGTGCCAGCAGCGTAGTAACAGGGAACGGCTACACCTTC
CDR3 protein: CASSVVTGNGYTF

J gene: TRBJ1-2
V gene: TRBV20-1
clone size: -
D gene: -
CDR3 DNA: TGCAGTGCTCCTAGGCGTGGCTACACCTTC
CDR3 protein: CSAPRRGYTF

J gene: TRBJ2-7
V gene: TRBV7-8
clone size: -
D gene: TRBD2
CDR3 DNA: TGTGCCAGCAGTCCAAGCGGGGGACTTTCCAGCTCCTACGAGCAGTACTTC
CDR3 protein: CASSPSGGLSSSYEQYF

J gene: TRBJ2-2
V gene: TRBV6-4
clone size: few
D gene: TRBD1
CDR3 DNA: TGTGCCAGCAGTGCAACAGGGGAGATAACCGGGGAGCTGTTTTTT
CDR3 protein: CASSATGEITGELFF

J gene: TRBJ2-7
V gene: TRBV6-1
clone size: -
D gene: TRBD2
CDR3 DNA: TGTGCCAGCAGTGACCTAGCGGAATCCTACGAGCAGTACTTC
CDR3 protein: CASSDLAESYEQYF

J gene: TRBJ1-1
V gene: TRBV19
clone size: few
D gene: -
CDR3 DNA: TGTGCCAGTTCAGTGTTTAACACTGAAGCTTTCTTT
CDR3 protein: CASSVFNTEAFF

J gene: TRBJ2-3
V gene: TRBV15
clone size: -
D gene: TRBD2
CDR3 DNA: TGTGCCACCAGCAGAGGCGGGGGGAGCACAGATACGCAGTATTTT
CDR3 protein: CATSRGGGSTDTQYF

J gene: TRBJ2-5
V gene: TRBV28
clone size: -
D gene: TRBD1
CDR3 DNA: TGTGCCAGCAGTTTAGGGGGGACAGGGGATGAGACCCAGTACTTC
CDR3 protein: CASSLGGTGDETQYF

J gene: TRBJ2-7
V gene: TRBV13
clone size: medium-sized
D gene: TRBD2
CDR3 DNA: TGTGCCAGCAGCACCCAGCGGGGCTCCTACGAGCAGTACTTC
CDR3 protein: CASSTQRGSYEQYF

J gene: TRBJ2-2
V gene: TRBV5-1
clone size: -
D gene: -
CDR3 DNA: TGCGCCAGCAGAGCGATGTCTAGGAGAACCGGGGAGCTGTTTTTT
CDR3 protein: CASRAMSRRTGELFF

J gene: TRBJ2-2
V gene: TRBV4-1
clone size: few
D gene: -
CDR3 DNA: TGCGCCAGCAGCCAAGCCCCCGGGGATGGCGGGGAGCTGTTTTTT
CDR3 protein: CASSQAPGDGGELFF

J gene: TRBJ2-1
V gene: TRBV19
clone size: -
D gene: -
CDR3 DNA: TGTGCCAGTAGTGAGTTTACCTTATACAATGAGCAGTTCTTC
CDR3 protein: CASSEFTLYNEQFF

J gene: TRBJ2-5
V gene: TRBV5-5
clone size: -
D gene: -
CDR3 DNA: TGTGCCAGCAGCTTGCTTTGGTCGCGGAGGAGACTTCAAGAGACCCAGTACTTC
CDR3 protein: CASSLLWSRRRLQETQYF

J gene: TRBJ2-7
V gene: TRBV2
clone size: -
D gene: -
CDR3 DNA: TGTGCCACTTCCAATACATACGAGCAGTACTTC
CDR3 protein: CATSNTYEQYF

J gene: TRBJ1-5
V gene: TRBV19
clone size: few
D gene: -
CDR3 DNA: TGTGCCAGTAGCTGGGGGGTTTGGGGCAATCAGCCCCAGCATTTT
CDR3 protein: CASSWGVWGNQPQHF

J gene: TRBJ1-3
V gene: TRBV11-1
clone size: -
D gene: -
CDR3 DNA: TGTGCCAGCAGCTTACAGGATCCTGGAAACACCATATATTTT
CDR3 protein: CASSLQDPGNTIYF

J gene: TRBJ2-7
V gene: TRBV2
clone size: -
D gene: -
CDR3 DNA: TGTGCCAGCAGTGATGGGAGTCGGGGCGAGCAGTACTTC
CDR3 protein: CASSDGSRGEQYF

J gene: TRBJ2-3
V gene: TRBV27
clone size: -
D gene: TRBD1
CDR3 DNA: TGTGCCAGCAGCCCGATCGGACAGGGCCGGAGAGATACGCAGTATTTT
CDR3 protein: CASSPIGQGRRDTQYF

J gene: TRBJ2-2
V gene: TRBV7-9
clone size: -
D gene: -
CDR3 DNA: TGTGCCAGCAGCTCATTAACGGGGTATGACACCGGGGAGCTGTTTTTT
CDR3 protein: CASSSLTGYDTGELFF

J gene: TRBJ1-5
V gene: TRBV18
clone size: -
D gene: -
CDR3 DNA: TGTGCCAGCTCACCGAGGCAGGGGCCCCAGCATTTT
CDR3 protein: CASSPRQGPQHF

J gene: TRBJ2-1
V gene: TRBV29-1
clone size: -
D gene: TRBD2
CDR3 DNA: TGCAGCGTTGTCCTCGGGGGGGGGTACAATGAGCAGTTCTTC
CDR3 protein: CSVVLGGGYNEQFF

J gene: TRBJ1-5
V gene: TRBV15
clone size: -
D gene: -
CDR3 DNA: TGTGCCACCAGCAGAGTCAGGTTCGATCAGCCCCAGCATTTT
CDR3 protein: CATSRVRFDQPQHF

J gene: TRBJ2-1
V gene: TRBV5-1
clone size: -
D gene: TRBD2
CDR3 DNA: TGCGCCAGCAGACCGACGGGAGGGGGTATCTACAATGAGCAGTTCTTC
CDR3 protein: CASRPTGGGIYNEQFF

J gene: TRBJ2-7
V gene: TRBV28
clone size: -
D gene: -
CDR3 DNA: TGTGCCAGCAGTCTTACTCGGGGGACGGGTGAGCAGTACTTC
CDR3 protein: CASSLTRGTGEQYF

J gene: TRBJ2-2
V gene: TRBV6-4
clone size: -
D gene: TRBD2
CDR3 DNA: TGTGCCAGCGGACTAGCGGGAGGCTCCACCGGGGAGCTGTTTTTT
CDR3 protein: CASGLAGGSTGELFF

J gene: TRBJ2-1
V gene: TRBV19
clone size: -
D gene: TRBD2
CDR3 DNA: TGTGCCAGTAGTCCTTTTCTCGGGGGGAACTCCTACAATGAGCAGTTCTTC
CDR3 protein: CASSPFLGGNSYNEQFF

J gene: TRBJ1-1
V gene: TRBV6-1
clone size: -
D gene: -
CDR3 DNA: TGTGTTGGGGCGGGACTTATGAACACTGAAGCTTTCTTT
CDR3 protein: CVGAGLMNTEAFF

J gene: TRBJ2-1
V gene: TRBV19
clone size: -
D gene: -
CDR3 DNA: TGTGCCAGTAGTATTAATCCCAGCTACAATGAGCAGTTCTTC
CDR3 protein: CASSINPSYNEQFF

J gene: TRBJ2-1
V gene: TRBV5-4
clone size: -
D gene: TRBD2
CDR3 DNA: TGTGCCAGCAGCCCCGGGTCTAGCGGGAGAGGAACCTACAATGAGCAGTTCTTC
CDR3 protein: CASSPGSSGRGTYNEQFF

J gene: TRBJ1-1
V gene: TRBV7-6
clone size: -
D gene: -
CDR3 DNA: TGTGCCAGCAGCTTAGAGGAGCTAGACGGTGAAGCTTTCTTT
CDR3 protein: CASSLEELDGEAFF

J gene: TRBJ2-2
V gene: TRBV7-3
clone size: -
D gene: TRBD2
CDR3 DNA: TGTGCCAGCAGCTTACTTATATCGTCCGGGGGGAATACCGGGGAGCTGTTTTTT
CDR3 protein: CASSLLISSGGNTGELFF

J gene: TRBJ1-2
V gene: TRBV27
clone size: -
D gene: -
CDR3 DNA: TGTGCCAGCAGTCTACAGGGTCCGTCCCCCAGATACTATGGCTACACCTTC
CDR3 protein: CASSLQGPSPRYYGYTF

J gene: TRBJ2-1
V gene: TRBV4-1
clone size: -
D gene: TRBD2
CDR3 DNA: TGCGCCAGCAGCCACCCCGGCGGGAGACTCTACAATGAGCAGTTCTTC
CDR3 protein: CASSHPGGRLYNEQFF

J gene: TRBJ1-2
V gene: TRBV27
clone size: -
D gene: -
CDR3 DNA: TGTGCCAGCAGTTTACTTGGTCTCGGGTCTGGCTACACCTTC
CDR3 protein: CASSLLGLGSGYTF

J gene: TRBJ2-7
V gene: TRBV7-9
clone size: -
D gene: -
CDR3 DNA: TGTGCCAGCAGCCACACAGGGATGTCCTCCTACGAGCAGTACTTC
CDR3 protein: CASSHTGMSSYEQYF

J gene: TRBJ1-2
V gene: TRBV5-4
clone size: -
D gene: -
CDR3 DNA: TGTGCCAGCAGCCCCTGGGGCAGGGAGGACTATGGCTACACCTTC
CDR3 protein: CASSPWGREDYGYTF

J gene: TRBJ1-1
V gene: TRBV27
clone size: -
D gene: TRBD1
CDR3 DNA: TGTGCCAGCAGTAGAGAACAGGGGGGGAACACTGAAGCTTTCTTT
CDR3 protein: CASSREQGGNTEAFF

J gene: TRBJ1-6
V gene: TRBV6-5
clone size: -
D gene: -
CDR3 DNA: TGTGCCAGCGGGGCCCTTGACAATTCACCCCTCCACTTT
CDR3 protein: CASGALDNSPLHF

J gene: TRBJ1-5
V gene: TRBV7-8
clone size: -
D gene: -
CDR3 DNA: TGTGCCAGCAGCTTACTCGACAGGCGTGACAATCAGCCCCAGCATTTT
CDR3 protein: CASSLLDRRDNQPQHF

J gene: TRBJ2-5
V gene: TRBV4-2
clone size: -
D gene: TRBD2
CDR3 DNA: TGTGCCAGCAGCCAGGTCCAGCGGGGGGGCCCAGAGACCCAGTACTTC
CDR3 protein: CASSQVQRGGPETQYF

J gene: TRBJ2-7
V gene: TRBV27
clone size: once
D gene: TRBD1
CDR3 DNA: TGTGCCAGCAGTGTAATTCCCGACAGGGTCGGATACGAGCAGTACTTC
CDR3 protein: CASSVIPDRVGYEQYF

J gene: TRBJ2-1
V gene: TRBV4-1
clone size: once
D gene: -
CDR3 DNA: TGTGCCAGCAGCCAAGATACCGGGAATATTTACAATGAGCAGTTCTTC
CDR3 protein: CASSQDTGNIYNEQFF

J gene: TRBJ1-1
V gene: TRBV7-9
clone size: -
D gene: -
CDR3 DNA: TGTGCCAGCAGCTCGCGACAAGGGGACACTGAAGCTTTCTTT
CDR3 protein: CASSSRQGDTEAFF

J gene: TRBJ2-7
V gene: TRBV10-3
clone size: -
D gene: TRBD2
CDR3 DNA: TGTGCCATCAACGGTGGGGGGGTCTCCTACGAGCAGTACTTC
CDR3 protein: CAINGGGVSYEQYF

J gene: TRBJ2-1
V gene: TRBV5-8
clone size: -
D gene: TRBD2
CDR3 DNA: TGTGCCAGCAGGTTCCCTAGCGGGCCTCACAATGAGCAGTTCTTC
CDR3 protein: CASRFPSGPHNEQFF

J gene: TRBJ2-2
V gene: TRBV4-3
clone size: -
D gene: TRBD2
CDR3 DNA: TGCGCCAGCAGCCAAGAACCTCTGGGGAGGGGCACCGGGGAGCTGTTTTTT
CDR3 protein: CASSQEPLGRGTGELFF